This TCR beta chain originates from a study of spatial heterogeneity in lung cancer. This clonotype was observed at least ten times. Time point: sample taken at primary tumor resection. Unsorted whole RNA from tumor, nontumor lung or frozen PBMC underwent sequencing. Using its own MiXCR run on the 5' RACE reads, TCRdb lists one record per CDR3 protein. The sample includes about 21,000 distinct CDR3 sequences, just over 4.5% seen only once; the top ten take about 7%. This CDR3 has 13 amino acids. The germline V gene encodes CDR1 SNHLY and CDR2 FYNNEI. V lost 6 bases to trimming and J lost 2 bases, with 11 bases between them.

The specimen comprised PBMCs, sampled at surgery. The gene calls are TRBV2 and TRBJ2-7; D perhaps matches TRBD2 (5 bases). This sequence originates from a male donor with early-stage non-small cell lung cancer. CDR3 DNA: TGTGCCAGCAGCCCCGGGATTACCTACGAGCAGTACTTC. Translation gives CASSPGITYEQYF.